Following are 9 T cell receptor beta chains from one sample sequenced in a study of PD-L1 blockade in urothelial cancer. Noted time point: pretreatment peripheral blood. TCRdb's copy holds only in-frame clones and misses some; the assay was immunoSEQ multiplex PCR. This table holds 70,000 or so clones, about 90% found once. The sample consisted of PBMCs, taken around atezolizumab (anti-PD-L1) treatment. These receptors originate from a man in his sixties or seventies with urothelial cancer.

This clone was found once. The chain has TRBV4-1 and TRBJ1-2; 8 bases align to TRBD1. In germline, CDR1 is MGHRA, CDR2 YSYEKL. This CDR3 comprises 16 residues. Trimming cost V 4 bases and J 8 bases; bases outside gene matches: 15. The CDR3 bases are TGCGCCAGCAGCCCCACCAGACGACAGGGGATAGGCGGCTACACCTTC. Translation gives CASSPTRRQGIGGYTF.

The chain joins TRBV6-1 to TRBJ2-3, with TRBD1 matching over 8 bases. The CDR3 length is 15 residues. Germline V gene lookup returns CDR1 MNHNS and CDR2 SASEGT. Trimming at V came to 2 bases and at J to 1 base, leaving 2 bases not matched to a gene. CDR3 region: CASSEQGAGTDTQYF. The CDR3 DNA reads TGTGCCAGCAGTGAACAGGGGGCCGGCACAGATACGCAGTATTTT.

The CDR3 DNA follows: TGTGCCAGTAGTATGGGGGACAGGGGTTTTGCCGGGGAGCTGTTTTTT. This sequence encodes CASSMGDRGFAGELFF. The V call is TRBV19, the J call TRBJ2-2, with 10 bases identical to TRBD1. V was pared by 3 bases and J by 6 bases, with 7 bases of the junction left unmatched. This CDR3 comprises 16 residues. CDR1 is LNHDA, CDR2 SQIVND, per germline (reference sequence).

This chain links TRBV7-3 with TRBJ2-7; D might be TRBD1 (7 bases). Germline-derived CDR1 and CDR2 are SGHTA and FQGTGA. CDR3 length: 15 residues. V was cut by 1 base and J by 5 bases, with 15 bases left in between. The CDR3 protein is CASSLNPGGRDEQYF. The DNA for the CDR3 is TGTGCCAGCAGCTTAAACCCAGGGGGGCGCGACGAGCAGTACTTC.

The chain has TRBV6-5 and TRBJ2-7; 12 bases match TRBD2. J gave up 3 bases and V 2 bases, and 5 bases lay outside the gene matches. The CDR3 is 16 amino acids. Per germline, CDR1 MNHEY and CDR2 SVGAGI. The CDR3 reads CASSYLRTSGNYEQYF. The CDR3 DNA is TGTGCCAGCAGTTACCTAAGGACTAGCGGGAACTACGAGCAGTACTTC.

V is TRBV6-5 and J is TRBJ2-1; D may be TRBD2 (5 bases). The germline V and J ends were trimmed by 5 bases and 5 bases, with 13 bases remaining between them. From germline, CDR1 is MNHEY and CDR2 SVGAGI. The CDR3 runs to 14 residues. The CDR3 sequence is CASSAPRANNEQFF. The DNA for the CDR3 is TGTGCCAGCAGTGCCCCGCGGGCCAACAATGAGCAGTTCTTC.

This sequence joins TRBV7-5 and TRBJ2-7; the D segment call TRBD1 is taken from the table without a DNA check. TRBV7-5 is classified as a pseudogene. CDR3 size: 15 residues. The CDR3 here is CVRSWDRRGPYEQYF. The CDR3 nucleotides are TGTGTCAGAAGCTGGGACAGGAGGGGCCCCTACGAGCAGTACTTC.

The genes are TRBV28 and TRBJ1-2; TRBD1 aligns across 12 bases. V trimming: 5 bases; J trimming: 4 bases; junction bases outside the gene matches: 5. Germline CDR1 is MDHEN and CDR2 is SYDVKM. CDR3 size: 15 residues. This chain's CDR3 is CASSPGTGGTYGYTF. The CDR3 nucleotides are TGTGCCAGCAGTCCTGGGACAGGGGGCACCTATGGCTACACCTTC.

The chain couples TRBV5-4 to TRBJ2-1; D perhaps matches TRBD2 (5 bases). V lost 10 bases to trimming and J lost 7 bases, with 18 bases between them. CDR3 size: 13 residues. In germline, CDR1 is SGHNT, CDR2 YYREEE (reference sequence). DNA for the CDR3: TGTGCCGGCATATTGGTGGGGAGTAATGAGCAGTTCTTC. Protein product: CAGILVGSNEQFF.